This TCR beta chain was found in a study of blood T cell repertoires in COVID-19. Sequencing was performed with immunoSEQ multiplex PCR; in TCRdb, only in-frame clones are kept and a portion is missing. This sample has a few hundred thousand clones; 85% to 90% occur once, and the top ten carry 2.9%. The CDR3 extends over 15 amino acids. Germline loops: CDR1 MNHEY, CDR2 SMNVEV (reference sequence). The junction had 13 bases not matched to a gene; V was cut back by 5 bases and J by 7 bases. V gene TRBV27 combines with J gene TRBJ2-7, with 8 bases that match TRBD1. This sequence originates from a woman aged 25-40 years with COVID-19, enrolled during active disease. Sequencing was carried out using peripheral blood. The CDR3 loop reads CASSRPGTGMGEQYF. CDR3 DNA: TGTGCCAGCAGTCGTCCCGGGACAGGTATGGGAGAGCAGTACTTC.